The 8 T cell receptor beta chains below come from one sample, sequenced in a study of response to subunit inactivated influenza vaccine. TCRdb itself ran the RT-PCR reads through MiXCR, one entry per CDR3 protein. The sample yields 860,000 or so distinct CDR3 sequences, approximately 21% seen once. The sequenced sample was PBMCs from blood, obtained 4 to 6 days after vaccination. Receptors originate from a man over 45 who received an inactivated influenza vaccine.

CDR3 coding DNA: TGTGCCAGCAGCGTACAAGGGCATGACGGGTACGAGCAGTACTTC. This encodes CASSVQGHDGYEQYF. The chain has TRBV11-2 and TRBJ2-7, with D unresolved. Germline V gene sequence: CDR1 SGHAT, CDR2 FQNNGV. Trimming removed 5 bases at V and 4 bases at J, with 18 bases between. The CDR3 is 15 amino acids.

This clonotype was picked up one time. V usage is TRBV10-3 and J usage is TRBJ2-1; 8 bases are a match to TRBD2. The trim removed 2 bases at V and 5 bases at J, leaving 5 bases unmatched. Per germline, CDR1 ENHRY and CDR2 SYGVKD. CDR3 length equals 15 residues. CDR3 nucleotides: TGTGCCATCAGTGAGCGACTAGCGCTAGACAATGAGCAGTTCTTC. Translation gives CAISERLALDNEQFF.

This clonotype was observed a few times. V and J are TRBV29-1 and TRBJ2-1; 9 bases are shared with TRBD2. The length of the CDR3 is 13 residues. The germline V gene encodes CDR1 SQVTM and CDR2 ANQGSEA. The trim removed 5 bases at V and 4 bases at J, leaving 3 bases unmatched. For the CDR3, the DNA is TGCAGCGTTAAGCGGGAGGATTACAATGAGCAGTTCTTC. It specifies CSVKREDYNEQFF.

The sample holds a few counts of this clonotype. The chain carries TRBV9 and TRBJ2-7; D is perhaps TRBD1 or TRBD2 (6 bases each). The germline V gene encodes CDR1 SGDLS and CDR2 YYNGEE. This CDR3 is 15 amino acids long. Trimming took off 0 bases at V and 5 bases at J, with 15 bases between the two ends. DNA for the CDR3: TGTGCCAGCAGCGTAGAGGGGGGACTTATTAACGAGCAGTACTTC. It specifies CASSVEGGLINEQYF.

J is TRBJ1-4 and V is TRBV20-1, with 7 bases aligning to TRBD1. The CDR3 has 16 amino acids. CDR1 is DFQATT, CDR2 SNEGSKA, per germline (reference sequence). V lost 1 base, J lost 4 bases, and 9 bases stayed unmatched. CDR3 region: CSARGIRQGHNEKLFF. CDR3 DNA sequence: TGCAGTGCTAGAGGGATCAGACAGGGCCATAATGAAAAACTGTTTTTT.

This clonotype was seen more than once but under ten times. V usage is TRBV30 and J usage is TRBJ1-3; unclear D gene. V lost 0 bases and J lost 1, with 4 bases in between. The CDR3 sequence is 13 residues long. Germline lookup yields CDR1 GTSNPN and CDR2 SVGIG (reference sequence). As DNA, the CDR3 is TGTGCCTGGAGTGTTGAATCTGGAAACACCATATATTTT. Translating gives CAWSVESGNTIYF. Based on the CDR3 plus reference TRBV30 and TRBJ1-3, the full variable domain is SQTIHQWPATLVQPVGSPLSLECTVEGTSNPNLYWYRQAAGRGLQLLFYSVGIGQISSEVPQNLSASRPQDRQFILSSKKLLLSDSGFYLCAWSVESGNTIYFGEGSWLTVV.

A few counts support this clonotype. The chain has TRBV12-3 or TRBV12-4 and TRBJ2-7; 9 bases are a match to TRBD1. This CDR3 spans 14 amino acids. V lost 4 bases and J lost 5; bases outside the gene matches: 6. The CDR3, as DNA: TGTGCCAGCAGTTCCACAGGGGGCGGGCACGAGCAGTACTTC. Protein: CASSSTGGGHEQYF.

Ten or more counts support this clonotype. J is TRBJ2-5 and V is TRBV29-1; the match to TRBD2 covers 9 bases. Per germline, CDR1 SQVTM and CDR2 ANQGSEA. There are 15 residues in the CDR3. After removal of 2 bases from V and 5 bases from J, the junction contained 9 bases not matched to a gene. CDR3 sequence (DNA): TGCAGCGTTGAAATGGGTAGCGGGAGAATGGAGACCCAGTACTTC. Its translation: CSVEMGSGRMETQYF. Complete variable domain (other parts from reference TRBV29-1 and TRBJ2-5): SAVISQKPSRDICQRGTSLTIQCQVDSQVTMMFWYRQQPGQSLTLIATANQGSEATYESGFVIDKFPISRPNLTFSTLTVSNMSPEDSSIYLCSVEMGSGRMETQYFGPGTRLLVL.